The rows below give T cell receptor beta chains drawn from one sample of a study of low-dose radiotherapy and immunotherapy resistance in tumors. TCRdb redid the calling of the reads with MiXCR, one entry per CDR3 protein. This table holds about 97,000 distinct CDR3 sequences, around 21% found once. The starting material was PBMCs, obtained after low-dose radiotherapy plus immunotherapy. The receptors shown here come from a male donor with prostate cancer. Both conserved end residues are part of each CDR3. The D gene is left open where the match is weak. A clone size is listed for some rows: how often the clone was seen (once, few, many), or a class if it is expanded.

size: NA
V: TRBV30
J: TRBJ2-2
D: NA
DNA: TGTGCCTGGAGTACGAACACCGGGGAGCTGTTTTTT
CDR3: CAWSTNTGELFF

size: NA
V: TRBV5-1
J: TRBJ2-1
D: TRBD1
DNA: TGCGCCAGCAGCTTGTTCCCCGGGACAGGCAATGAGCAGTTCTTC
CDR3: CASSLFPGTGNEQFF

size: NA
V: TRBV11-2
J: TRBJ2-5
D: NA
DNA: TGTGCCAGCAGGTGGTCGGCGGGTTCGTACCAAGAGACCCAGTACTTC
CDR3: CASRWSAGSYQETQYF

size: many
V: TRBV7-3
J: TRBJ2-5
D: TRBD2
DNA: TGTGCCAGCAGCGATCCGACTAGCGGGGCCCAAGAGACCCAGTACTTC
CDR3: CASSDPTSGAQETQYF

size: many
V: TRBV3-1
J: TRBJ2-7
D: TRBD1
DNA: TGTGCCAGCAGCCAACGGGGGACAGGGGCCTCATCCGAGCAGTACTTC
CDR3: CASSQRGTGASSEQYF

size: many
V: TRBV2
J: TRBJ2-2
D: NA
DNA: TGTGCCAGCAGTCCTGAGGCAGACAGCCCGAACACCGGGGAGCTGTTTTTT
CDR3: CASSPEADSPNTGELFF

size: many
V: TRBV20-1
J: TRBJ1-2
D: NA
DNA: TGCAGTGCTAGGACCCCCTTAGGGGGACCTAACTATGGCTACACCTTC
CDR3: CSARTPLGGPNYGYTF

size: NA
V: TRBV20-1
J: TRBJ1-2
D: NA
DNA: TGCAGTGCTGCCTCAGGGCAAACCTATGGCTACACCTTC
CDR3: CSAASGQTYGYTF

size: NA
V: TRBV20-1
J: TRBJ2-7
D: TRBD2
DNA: TGCAGTGCCACCCCGGCCGGGGGGGCCAGTGGAGAGCAGTACTTC
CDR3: CSATPAGGASGEQYF

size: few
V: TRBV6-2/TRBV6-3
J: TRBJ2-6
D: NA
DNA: TGTGCCAGCGAAAACCCCCAGGGAGGCTTTGGGGCCAACGTCCTGACTTTC
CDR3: CASENPQGGFGANVLTF

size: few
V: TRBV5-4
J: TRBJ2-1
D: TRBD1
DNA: TGTGCCAGCAGCTCTGACAGGGGGCAAGGCGAGCAGTTCTTC
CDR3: CASSSDRGQGEQFF

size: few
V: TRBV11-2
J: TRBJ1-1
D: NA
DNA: TGTGCCAGCAGCTCTGACAGCACTGAAGCTTTCTTT
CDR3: CASSSDSTEAFF

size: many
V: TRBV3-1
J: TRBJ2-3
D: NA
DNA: TGTGCCAGCAGCCAAGATTACACAGATACGCAGTATTTT
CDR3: CASSQDYTDTQYF

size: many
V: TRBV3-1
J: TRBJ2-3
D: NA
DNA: TGTGCCAGCAGCTTGACCATCGGGGTGACAGATACGCAGTATTTT
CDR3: CASSLTIGVTDTQYF

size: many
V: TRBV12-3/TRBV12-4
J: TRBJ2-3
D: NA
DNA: TGTGCCAGCAGTTTTGGTAGGGATACAGATACGCAGTATTTT
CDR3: CASSFGRDTDTQYF

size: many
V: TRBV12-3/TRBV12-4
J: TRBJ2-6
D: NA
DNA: TGTGCCAGCAGTTTATCCGGGGCCAACGTCCTGACTTTC
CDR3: CASSLSGANVLTF

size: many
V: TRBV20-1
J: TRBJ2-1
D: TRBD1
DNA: TGCAGTGCTAAGGGACAGGGCCGCTCCTACAATGAGCAGTTCTTC
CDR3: CSAKGQGRSYNEQFF

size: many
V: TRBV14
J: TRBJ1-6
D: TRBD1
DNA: TGTGCCAGCAGCCGAGACAGGGGACATTCACCCCTCCACTTT
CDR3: CASSRDRGHSPLHF

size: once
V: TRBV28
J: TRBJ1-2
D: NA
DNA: TGTGCCAGCACCAAAGATTACTATGGCTACACCTTC
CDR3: CASTKDYYGYTF

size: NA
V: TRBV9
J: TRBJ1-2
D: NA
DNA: TGTGCCAGCAGCGTAGGTTCCAGGGATGAGTATGGCTACACCTTC
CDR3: CASSVGSRDEYGYTF

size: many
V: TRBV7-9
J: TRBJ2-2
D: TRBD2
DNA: TGTGCCAGCAGCTCCCGAACTAGCGGGGCATACACCGGGGAGCTGTTTTTT
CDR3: CASSSRTSGAYTGELFF

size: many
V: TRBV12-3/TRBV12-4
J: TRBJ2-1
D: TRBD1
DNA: TGTGCCAGCAGTTTTCCCAAAATACTCGAGGGGGCCGATGAGCAGTTCTTC
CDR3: CASSFPKILEGADEQFF

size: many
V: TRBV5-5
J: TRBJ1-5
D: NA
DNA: TGTGCCAGCAGCTTGCGGGCAGAAGAGAATCAGCCCCAGCATTTT
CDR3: CASSLRAEENQPQHF

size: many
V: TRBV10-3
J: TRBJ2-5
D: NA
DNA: TGTGCCATCAGTGATTATTCGGGGGACCTTCAAGAGACCCAGTACTTC
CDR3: CAISDYSGDLQETQYF

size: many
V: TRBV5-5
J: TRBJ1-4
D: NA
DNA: TGTGCCAGCAGCTTGGAGCAGGGGGAAAAACTGTTTTTT
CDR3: CASSLEQGEKLFF

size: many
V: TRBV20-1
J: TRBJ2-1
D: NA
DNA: TGCAGTGCTAGATCGAACCGGGGTCATGAGCAGTTCTTC
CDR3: CSARSNRGHEQFF

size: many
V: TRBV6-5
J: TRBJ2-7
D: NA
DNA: TGTGCCAGCCGGGATGGGAGTACCTACGAGCAGTACTTC
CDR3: CASRDGSTYEQYF

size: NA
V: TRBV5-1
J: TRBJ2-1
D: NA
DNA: TGCGCCAGCAGACCAGCCGAGTACAATGAGCAGTTCTTC
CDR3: CASRPAEYNEQFF

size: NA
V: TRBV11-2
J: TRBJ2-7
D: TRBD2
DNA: TGTGCCAGCAGCCGCCAAGGGACTATGGGGTACGGGCAGTACTTC
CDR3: CASSRQGTMGYGQYF

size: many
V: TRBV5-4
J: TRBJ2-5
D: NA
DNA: TGTGCCAGCAGCTTGGCGATCGGGGATCACGAGACCCAGTACTTC
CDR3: CASSLAIGDHETQYF

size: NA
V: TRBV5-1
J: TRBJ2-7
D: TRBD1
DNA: TGCGCCAGCAGCGTAGGGACAGGGGCCTACGAGCAGTACTTC
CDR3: CASSVGTGAYEQYF

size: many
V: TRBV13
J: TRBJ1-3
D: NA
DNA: TGTGCCAGCAGCTTATATCGGGTAACTGGAAACACCATATATTTT
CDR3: CASSLYRVTGNTIYF

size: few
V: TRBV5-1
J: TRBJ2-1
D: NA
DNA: TGCGCCAGCAGCCGCATCGGGGCCGGCGATGAGCAGTTCTTC
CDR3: CASSRIGAGDEQFF

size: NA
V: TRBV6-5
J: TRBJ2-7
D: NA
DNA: TGTGCCAGCAGTTACTCTTCCGGGACACACTACGAGCAGTACTTC
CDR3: CASSYSSGTHYEQYF

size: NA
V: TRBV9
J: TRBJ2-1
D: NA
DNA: TGTGCCAGCAGCAGGGGGGGGACAGCGGGTATATACAATGAGCAGTTCTTC
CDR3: CASSRGGTAGIYNEQFF

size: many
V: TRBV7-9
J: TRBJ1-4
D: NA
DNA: TGTGCCAGCAGCTTACCCAGGGCAGATAATGAAAAACTGTTTTTT
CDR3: CASSLPRADNEKLFF

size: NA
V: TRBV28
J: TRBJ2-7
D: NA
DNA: TGTGCCAGCAGTTTATTGAACTACGAGCAGTACTTC
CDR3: CASSLLNYEQYF

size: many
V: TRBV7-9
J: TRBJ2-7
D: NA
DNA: TGTGCCAGCAGCTCCCAGGGCGACGAGCAGTACTTC
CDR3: CASSSQGDEQYF

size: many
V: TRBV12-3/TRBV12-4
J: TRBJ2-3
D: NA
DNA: TGTGCCAGCAGCAGGGACCGGGGGGATACGCAGTATTTT
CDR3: CASSRDRGDTQYF

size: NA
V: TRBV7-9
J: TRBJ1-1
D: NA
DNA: TGTGCCAGCAGCCCCTCGGGGGGTGCAGGCACTGAAGCTTTCTTT
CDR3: CASSPSGGAGTEAFF

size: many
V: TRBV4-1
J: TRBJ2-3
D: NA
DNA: TGCGCCAGCAGCCCTTATCCAGGGGACACAGATACGCAGTATTTT
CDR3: CASSPYPGDTDTQYF

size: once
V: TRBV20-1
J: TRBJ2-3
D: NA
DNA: TGCAGTGCTAGAAGCAGCCTCACAGATACGCAGTATTTT
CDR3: CSARSSLTDTQYF

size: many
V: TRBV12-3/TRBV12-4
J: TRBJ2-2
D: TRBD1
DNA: TGTGCCAGCCAGGGGGCGGGGGAGCTGTTTTTT
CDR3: CASQGAGELFF

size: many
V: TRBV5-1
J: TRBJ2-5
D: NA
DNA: TGCGCCAGCAGCACCTGGACAGTGCAAGAGACCCAGTACTTC
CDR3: CASSTWTVQETQYF

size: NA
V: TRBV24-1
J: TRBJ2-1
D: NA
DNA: TGTGCCACCAGTGCCGAGGGACTTCGTACCGCTGAGCAGTTCTTC
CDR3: CATSAEGLRTAEQFF

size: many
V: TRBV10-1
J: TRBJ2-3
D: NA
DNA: TGCGCCAGCAGTGACTCCCTCACAGATACGCAGTATTTT
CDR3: CASSDSLTDTQYF